This T cell receptor beta chain emerged from a study of blood T cell repertoires in COVID-19 (dated by TCRdb to about 2020). With regard to the full study: The collaborator samples originated in the United States, Italy and Spain and spanned the acute and convalescent phases of COVID-19. Where available, HLA class I and class II types were taken from metadata supplied by the sample provider and were not determined by assay-based typing. Deeply sampled blood TCRbeta repertoires from subjects exposed to, actively infected with, or recovered from COVID-19 were included in the dataset. The repertoires were released in a freely available public database intended as a resource for research on the immune response to SARS-CoV-2. Samples came from the ongoing ImmuneRACE study (first 160 participants) plus 1,254 subjects from 6 global collaborators. The material from the prospective study consisted of cDNA or gDNA derived from T cells, B-cell-depleted T cells, or PBMCs. Sample metadata almost always included a de-identified subject ID, COVID-19 status, age in years and sex.

The paper as a whole reports these results and caveats: How much clinical and demographic metadata was included differed by source and by participant, and the metadata was provided uncurated.

TCRbeta CDR3 regions were amplified from genomic DNA by means of the immunoSEQ Assay, a bias-controlled multiplex PCR. In the paper's pipeline: The number of nucleated cells in each sample was estimated from the amplification of reference gene primers within the assay. Sequence reads were collapsed and filtered to measure the absolute abundance of every unique TCRbeta CDR3 rearrangement. For each sample, productive Simpson clonality was calculated as the square root of Simpson's diversity index over productive rearrangements. TCRdb limited this immuneACCESS table to in-frame rearrangements with V and J called. A share of clones is missing; checked studies link under half to unresolved V genes, and the rest is unexplained. V, J and clone size were drawn from that table, and D and trimming were deduced from the DNA. Counted in this sample were some 320,000 clones; approximately 81% of them appeared once. The biggest ten clones account for around 1.9% of the sample.

Notes on this clone: Which antigen it targets is not known. No base quality values were provided; no much bigger clone lies one nucleotide off.

Participants in the prospective study were aged roughly 18 to 100 years, lived in about two dozen United States geographic areas, and enrolled through a virtual design. To assign participants to cohorts, the prospective study relied on clinical history that participants themselves reported in a screening survey and a study questionnaire. Exposed participants had been in contact with someone with a PCR-confirmed or clinician-diagnosed COVID-19 case within 2 weeks of study entry. In the prospective study, mobile phlebotomists collected whole blood, serum and a nasopharyngeal or oropharyngeal swab from each participant. Over a 2-month period, participants in the prospective study had the option of providing additional blood draws and questionnaires. Before DNA extraction, blood samples from the prospective study were shipped at room temperature or frozen. The CDR3 measures 14 amino acids from cysteine to phenylalanine. The kept DNA is CDR3 alone, 42 bases in frame from the first base. The germline V gene encodes CDR1 DFQATT and CDR2 SNEGSKA (reference sequence). Trimmed from V: 3 bases; trimmed from J: 6 bases; junction bases lacking a gene match: 7.

The receptor was derived from a woman aged 30 to 39 who had been exposed to COVID-19. Sequencing was performed on PBMCs or T cells enriched from blood (not recorded which). The rearrangement combines TRBV20-1 with TRBJ2-7; 11 middle bases align to TRBD2. This receptor carries the CDR3 CSASEVAGGLEQYF. DNA sequence: TGCAGTGCTAGTGAAGTAGCGGGGGGGCTCGAGCAGTACTTC.